What follows are 30 T cell receptor beta chains derived from one specimen sequenced in a study of identical twins. Each CDR3 protein gets one entry after TCRdb re-called the 5' RACE reads with MiXCR. The table lists 200,000 to 250,000 distinct CDR3 sequences, 5.5% to 7% of them singletons, with 3.5% to 4% in the top ten. The same data also contributed to another study, on yellow fever vaccine responses in identical twins.

The sample consisted of memory (CD45RO+) T cells sorted from blood. These receptors were taken from a young woman in good health.

This clonotype was counted a few times. The V gene is TRBV15, the J gene TRBJ2-1; the D gene could be TRBD1 or TRBD2 (5 bases each). V lost 6 bases to trimming and J lost 8 bases, with 17 bases between them. Per germline, CDR1 LNHNV and CDR2 YYDKDF (reference sequence). The CDR3 is 14 residues long. CDR3 amino acids: CATRGDHSGDEQFF. The CDR3 DNA reads as TGTGCCACCAGGGGGGACCATTCGGGCGATGAGCAGTTCTTC.

This clonotype was seen more than once but under ten times. The chain combines TRBV28 with TRBJ2-2, with TRBD2 matching over 7 bases. CDR1 and CDR2 (germline): MDHEN, SYDVKM. The CDR3 covers 15 residues. V was clipped by 5 bases and J by 5 bases; unmatched bases: 8. The CDR3 sequence is CASSMSGNPTGELFF. DNA for the CDR3: TGTGCCAGCAGTATGAGCGGGAACCCGACCGGGGAGCTGTTTTTT.

This clonotype occurred a few times. The chain carries TRBV10-3 and TRBJ2-2; 13 positions match TRBD2. J gave up 2 bases and V 3 bases, and 6 bases lay outside the gene matches. Per germline, CDR1 ENHRY and CDR2 SYGVKD. The CDR3 sequence is 18 residues long. The CDR3 nucleotides read TGTGCCATCAGTGAAAGGGGACTAGCGGGGTTAAACACCGGGGAGCTGTTTTTT. This encodes CAISERGLAGLNTGELFF.

The rearrangement joins TRBV7-6 to TRBJ2-1; no reliable D call. Between the trimmed V and J ends, which lost 0 bases and 6 bases, there was a span of 6 bases. This CDR3 is 13 amino acids long. Germline values: CDR1 SGHVS, CDR2 FNYEAQ. The CDR3: CASSLAGSNEQFF. In DNA, the CDR3 is TGTGCCAGCAGCTTAGCAGGGTCCAATGAGCAGTTCTTC.

Only a few counts were recorded for this clonotype. The rearrangement joins TRBV7-2 to TRBJ2-5, with unresolved D. The CDR3 consists of 13 residues. With 4 bases removed from V and 2 bases from J, the gap between germline ends came to 8 bases. The germline V gene encodes CDR1 SGHTA and CDR2 FQGNSA. CDR3 sequence: CASSSWRQETQYF. The CDR3 region has the DNA TGTGCCAGCAGCTCCTGGAGACAAGAGACCCAGTACTTC.

This clonotype came up a few times. In nucleotides, the CDR3 is TGTGCCAGCAGTGAAGCGGCTAGCGGGAGGGCTATCTCTACTAGCGAGCAGTACTTC. Translation: CASSEAASGRAISTSEQYF. This chain joins TRBV6-1 and TRBJ2-7; 12 positions match TRBD2. V lost 0 bases and J lost 6; bases outside the gene matches: 15. The CDR3 runs 19 residues. CDR1 is MNHNS and CDR2 is SASEGT in the germline V gene.

This clonotype was detected many times. The gene calls are TRBV3-1 and TRBJ1-1, with D possibly being TRBD1 (5 bases). The germline V gene encodes CDR1 LGHDT and CDR2 YNNKEL (reference sequence). Trimming took 6 bases from V and 4 from J, leaving 15 bases between them. The CDR3 extends over 14 amino acids. The CDR3 protein is CASSTGGAGTEAFF. In nucleotides, the CDR3 is TGTGCCAGCAGTACCGGTGGGGCAGGCACTGAAGCTTTCTTT.

This chain uses TRBV6-4 with TRBJ2-3, with 9 nucleotides matching TRBD2. The V and J ends lost 0 bases and 5 bases, in that order; junction bases with no gene match: 6. Germline V CDR1 and CDR2: MRHNA, SNTAGT. CDR3 length: 16 amino acids. CDR3 coding DNA: TGTGCCAGCAGTGACTCGGCGGGGGGGGAAGTAGATACGCAGTATTTT. Its protein product is CASSDSAGGEVDTQYF.

Many counts were recorded for this clonotype. The V gene is TRBV12-3 or TRBV12-4, the J gene TRBJ1-4; 9 bases are shared with TRBD1. The CDR3 length is 15 residues. V lost 5 bases and J lost 7; bases outside the gene matches: 8. Written as DNA, the CDR3 is TGTGCCAGCAGTACGGACAGGGGAGAAGGTGAAAAACTGTTTTTT. This gives the protein CASSTDRGEGEKLFF.

Notes on this clonotype: Mismatch with germline at one junction end may stem from a read error. The V and J genes are TRBV7-9 and TRBJ2-3, with D maybe TRBD1 (5 bases). The germline gives CDR1 SEHNR, CDR2 FQNEAQ (reference sequence). The CDR3 is made up of 13 amino acids. The CDR3 spells CPSSPGLSDTQNF. The CDR3 coding sequence is TGTCCCAGCAGTCCAGGGCTTTCGGATACGCAGAATTTT.

In this sample, this clonotype turned up a few times. The J gene is TRBJ2-3, the V gene TRBV7-8, with D hard to call. Germline assignment: CDR1 SGHVS and CDR2 FQNEAQ. Trimming took off 3 bases at V and 3 bases at J, with 13 bases between the two ends. This CDR3 is 15 amino acids long. CDR3 nucleotide sequence: TGTGCCAGCAGCTTGGAGATCCATTGGACAGATACGCAGTATTTT. Translated, it gives CASSLEIHWTDTQYF.

The table lists this clonotype with many counts. The J gene is TRBJ2-5, the V gene TRBV12-3 or TRBV12-4; the D is unclear. Deletions cut 3 bases from V and 3 bases from J, with 5 bases between. The CDR3 loop spans 12 amino acids. Here the CDR3 reads CASSFPKETQYF. CDR3 nucleotide sequence: TGTGCCAGCAGTTTTCCGAAAGAGACCCAGTACTTC.

The table lists this clonotype with a few counts. This chain links TRBV6-1 with TRBJ2-7, with 7 bases identical to TRBD1. The germline CDR1 and CDR2 sequences are MNHNS and SASEGT. After removal of 4 bases from V and 3 bases from J, the junction contained 9 bases not matched to a gene. This CDR3 spans 15 amino acids. As DNA, the CDR3 is TGTGCCAGCAGTGGGGCTGGGACAGCTAGCTACGAGCAGTACGTC. Its protein is CASSGAGTASYEQYV.

This clonotype was detected ten times or more. The chain joins TRBV6-5 to TRBJ1-5; D unclear. V dropped 0 bases and J dropped 7 bases, with 16 bases sitting between them. The CDR3 length is 16 residues. Germline V gene lookup returns CDR1 MNHEY and CDR2 SVGAGI. The CDR3 reads CASSYSRIPGTQPQHF. Written as DNA, the CDR3 is TGTGCCAGCAGTTACTCGAGGATCCCGGGTACCCAGCCCCAGCATTTT.

The V and J genes are TRBV5-4 and TRBJ2-2; D not resolved. The CDR3 loop spans 13 amino acids. Germline CDR1 and CDR2: SGHNT and YYREEE (reference sequence). Deletions cut 9 bases from V and 4 bases from J, with 13 bases between. In DNA form, the CDR3 reads TGTGCCATCGGCTTCGGGCCCACCGGGGAGCTGTTTTTT. Translation gives CAIGFGPTGELFF.

This clonotype was counted at least ten times. The chain combines TRBV20-1 with TRBJ1-4; TRBD1 matches 8 bases. The CDR3 contains 12 residues. Germline trimming cut 6 bases from V and 7 bases from J; bases unmatched to any gene: 4. The germline CDR1 and CDR2 sequences are DFQATT and SNEGSKA (reference sequence). Here the CDR3 reads CSARTGSEKLFF. CDR3 DNA: TGCAGTGCCAGGACAGGGAGTGAAAAACTGTTTTTT.

Only a few counts were recorded for this clonotype. The chain carries TRBV9 and TRBJ1-6; possibly TRBD1 for D (6 bases). Germline values: CDR1 SGDLS, CDR2 YYNGEE. Trimming pared 3 bases from V and 8 bases from J, leaving 15 bases between. There are 15 residues in the CDR3. CDR3 amino acids: CASSGGHTFDSPLHF. The CDR3 region has the DNA TGTGCCAGCAGCGGGGGACATACCTTTGATTCACCCCTCCACTTT. Complete variable domain (other parts from reference TRBV9 and TRBJ1-6): DSGVTQTPKHLITATGQRVTLRCSPRSGDLSVYWYQQSLDQGLQFLIQYYNGEERAKGNILERFSAQQFPDLHSELNLSSLELGDSALYFCASSGGHTFDSPLHFGNGTRLTVT.

There are a few counts of this clonotype. V is TRBV12-3 or TRBV12-4 and J is TRBJ2-7; TRBD1 matches 7 bases. After removal of 6 bases from V and 2 bases from J, the junction contained 4 bases not matched to a gene. CDR3 length equals 13 residues. The CDR3 here is CASSPGQPYEQYV. The CDR3 DNA follows: TGTGCCAGCAGCCCGGGACAGCCCTACGAGCAGTACGTC.

By frequency in the sample, this clonotype is medium-sized. The chain couples TRBV6-5 to TRBJ1-5, with D possibly TRBD1 on 5 matching bases. The CDR3 has 16 amino acids. Germline-derived CDR1 and CDR2 are MNHEY and SVGAGI. V lost 5 bases to trimming and J lost 4 bases, with 18 bases between them. The CDR3 nucleotides read TGTGCCAGCAGTCAGTCTCCGGGACGGAGAAATCAGCCCCAGCATTTT. Translating gives CASSQSPGRRNQPQHF.

This clonotype has just a few counts. V gene TRBV6-1 combines with J gene TRBJ2-6; D is perhaps TRBD1 (6 bases). Germline CDR1 and CDR2: MNHNS and SASEGT. CDR3 length: 15 residues. V dropped 11 bases and J dropped 0 bases, with 14 bases sitting between them. The CDR3 sequence is CAGSQGYSGANVLTF. Here the CDR3 DNA reads TGTGCCGGATCACAGGGATACTCTGGGGCCAACGTCCTGACTTTC.

This clonotype was recorded many times. The rearrangement uses TRBV15 and TRBJ1-1; 8 nucleotides agree with TRBD1. Germline values: CDR1 LNHNV, CDR2 YYDKDF (reference sequence). The CDR3 is made up of 14 amino acids. Trimming removed 5 bases from V and 5 bases from J; junction bases left unmatched: 7. For the CDR3, the DNA is TGTGCCACCAGCGGAGGACAGGGATGGACTGAAGCTTTCTTT. This translates into CATSGGQGWTEAFF.

V usage is TRBV7-2 and J usage is TRBJ2-1; 11 bases are a match to TRBD1. CDR1 and CDR2 (germline): SGHTA, FQGNSA. After removal of 11 bases from V and 3 bases from J, the junction contained 12 bases not matched to a gene. The CDR3 sequence is 16 residues long. The CDR3: CALTPIGTGGYNEQFF. CDR3 DNA sequence: TGTGCCCTCACCCCTATCGGGACAGGGGGCTACAATGAGCAGTTCTTC.

The chain recombines TRBV3-1 with TRBJ2-5, with D unresolved. CDR3 length: 15 amino acids. Germline values: CDR1 LGHDT, CDR2 YNNKEL (reference sequence). V was pared by 1 base and J by 2 bases, with 11 bases between. The DNA of the CDR3 is TGTGCCAGCAGCCAAGGGGCGGCTCCTCAAGAGACCCAGTACTTC. This codes for CASSQGAAPQETQYF.

CDR3 in DNA: TGTGCCAGCAACGACAGGGGGATTTTAGAGACCCAGTACTTC. Amino acid sequence: CASNDRGILETQYF. The gene calls are TRBV21-1 and TRBJ2-5; the table's D call TRBD1 went unverified against the DNA. TRBV21-1 counts as a pseudogene. This CDR3 contains 14 residues.

This chain uses TRBV16 with TRBJ1-4, with D uncertain. The CDR3 runs to 15 residues. The germline CDR1 and CDR2 sequences are KGHSY and FQNENV. Trimming shortened V by 0 bases and J by 1 base, and 6 bases separated the two germline ends. For the CDR3, the DNA is TGTGCCAGCAGCCAATCGAGAGTAACTAATGAAAAACTGTTTTTT. This codes for CASSQSRVTNEKLFF.

This clonotype was counted a single time. The chain is built from TRBV28 and TRBJ2-7; 9 bases are a match to TRBD2. CDR1 and CDR2 (germline): MDHEN, SYDVKM. V shed 2 bases, J shed 7 bases, and the junction held 6 bases outside the gene matches. This CDR3 has 14 amino acids. CDR3 loop: CASSLRGTSYEQYF. CDR3 coding DNA: TGTGCCAGCAGTTTAAGGGGGACTAGCTATGAGCAGTACTTC.

This clonotype was counted ten times or more. The CDR3 nucleotides read TGTGCCAGCAGCAATAGCTACTACAATGAGCAGTTCTTC. Encoded protein: CASSNSYYNEQFF. V usage is TRBV6-1 and J usage is TRBJ2-1; no clear D. CDR1 and CDR2 from the germline V gene are MNHNS and SASEGT. The CDR3 loop spans 13 amino acids. V lost 6 bases and J lost 3, with 9 bases in between.

CDR3 sequence: CASSFASGKNTGELFF. CDR3 nucleotide sequence: TGTGCCAGCAGCTTTGCTAGCGGGAAAAACACCGGGGAGCTGTTTTTT. V and J are TRBV7-6 and TRBJ2-2; 9 bases agree with TRBD2. The CDR3 runs to 16 residues. After removal of 3 bases from V and 2 bases from J, the junction contained 4 bases not matched to a gene. Germline V gene lookup returns CDR1 SGHVS and CDR2 FNYEAQ. The whole variable domain, filled in from reference TRBV7-6 and TRBJ2-2, reads GAGVSQSPRYKVTKRGQDVALRCDPISGHVSLYWYRQALGQGPEFLTYFNYEAQQDKSGLPNDRFSAERPEGSISTLTIQRTEQRDSAMYRCASSFASGKNTGELFFGEGSRLTVL.

This clonotype occurred a few times. The chain carries TRBV10-3 and TRBJ2-1; maybe TRBD2 (5 bases). V shed 0 bases and J shed 5 bases, with 5 bases lying between them. Per the germline V gene, CDR1 is ENHRY and CDR2 is SYGVKD. This CDR3 is 13 amino acids long. Here the CDR3 reads CAISESTNNEQFF. The CDR3 region has the DNA TGTGCCATCAGTGAGTCGACTAACAATGAGCAGTTCTTC.

This clonotype appeared a few times. This rearrangement joins TRBV28 to TRBJ2-1, with 7 bases that match TRBD2. This CDR3 is built from 16 residues. With 5 bases clipped from V and 5 bases from J, the junction kept 12 bases outside the gene matches. Per the germline V gene, CDR1 is MDHEN and CDR2 is SYDVKM. The CDR3 reads CASSPLGAGEHNEQFF. DNA of the CDR3: TGTGCCAGCAGTCCTCTCGGGGCGGGAGAGCACAATGAGCAGTTCTTC.